The entry below gives a single T cell receptor beta chain sequence along with its context. The entry originates in a study of blood T cell repertoires in COVID-19. The CDR3 has 13 residues. CDR1 MNHNY and CDR2 SVGAGI come from the germline V gene (reference sequence). V was clipped by 6 bases and J by 9 bases, with 17 bases between them. Produced via immunoSEQ multiplex PCR; TCRdb's table is partial and in-frame only. The sample carries over 130,000 clones, approximately 88% recorded once. V and J are TRBV6-6 and TRBJ1-1; possibly TRBD1 for D (5 bases). Sequencing was done on a sample of peripheral blood. This sequence was found in a man between 65 and 80 years old with acute or convalescent COVID-19. The CDR3 reads CASSALRDSQAFF. The CDR3 region has the DNA TGTGCCAGCAGCGCACTCCGGGACTCACAAGCTTTCTTT.